These 10 T cell receptor beta chains share one sample of origin, sequenced in a study of a mutant IDH1 vaccine in newly diagnosed glioma. Noted time point: week 5, during vaccination. Alongside topical imiquimod, each dose of vaccine comprised 300 ug of mutant IDH1 20-mer peptide. These receptors have no identified antigens. Method: immunoSEQ multiplex PCR; TCRdb's copy keeps in-frame clones and lacks some. The data hold about 50,000 clones, with 84% observed a single time. Sample: PBMCs, taken from a glioma patient whose treatment included an IDH1 peptide vaccine. The source is a woman in her 50s with glioma.

The CDR3 reads CATGGDFTDTQYF. The CDR3, as DNA: TGTGCCACCGGGGGGGATTTCACAGATACGCAGTATTTT. The chain links TRBV15 to TRBJ2-3; 7 bases are a match to TRBD2. This CDR3 is 13 amino acids long. CDR1 is LNHNV and CDR2 is YYDKDF in the germline V gene (reference sequence). V lost 8 bases to trimming and J lost 2 bases; unmatched junction nucleotides: 4.

In its sample, this clone was seen once. The chain couples TRBV5-6 to TRBJ1-3; D remains unclear. Germline values: CDR1 SGHDT, CDR2 YYEEEE. This CDR3 comprises 15 residues. The V end lost 0 bases, the J end lost 4 bases, and 11 bases lay between the germline ends. CDR3 nucleotide sequence: TGTGCCAGCAGCTTGGCAGGCGGGTTGGGAAACACCATATATTTT. This gives the protein CASSLAGGLGNTIYF.

This clone occurred once. J is TRBJ2-1 and V is TRBV9, with 8 positions matching TRBD2. The CDR3 has 15 amino acids. Germline values: CDR1 SGDLS, CDR2 YYNGEE. The V and J ends lost 0 bases and 9 bases, in that order; junction bases with no gene match: 8. CDR3 DNA sequence: TGTGCCAGCAGCGTAGGATACGGGGGGGGCCCTGAGCAGTTCTTC. It specifies CASSVGYGGGPEQFF.

The chain combines TRBV2 with TRBJ1-2; 7 bases line up with TRBD1. Germline lookup yields CDR1 SNHLY and CDR2 FYNNEI. The CDR3 spans 15 residues. Trimming removed 6 bases from V and 4 bases from J; junction bases left unmatched: 11. CDR3 nucleotide sequence: TGTGCCAGCAGGACCTCCGGGACAGACCTCTATGGCTACACCTTC. Its protein product is CASRTSGTDLYGYTF.

This sequence joins TRBV7-4 and TRBJ2-3; TRBD2 aligns across 9 bases. Germline-derived CDR1 and CDR2 are SGHVT and SQSDAQ. V lost 3 bases to trimming and J lost 5 bases; unmatched junction nucleotides: 3. The CDR3 extends over 14 amino acids. CDR3 protein: CASSLGLAGDTQYF. CDR3 in DNA: TGTGCCAGCAGCTTGGGACTAGCTGGAGATACGCAGTATTTT.

The chain uses TRBV6-1 and TRBJ1-5; no clear D gene. Trimming took 4 bases from V and 3 from J, leaving 10 bases between them. This CDR3 region has 14 residues. The germline CDR1 and CDR2 sequences are MNHNS and SASEGT. The CDR3 reads CASSGSGYNQPQHF. CDR3 DNA: TGTGCCAGCAGTGGGTCTGGCTACAATCAGCCCCAGCATTTT.

The gene calls are TRBV5-4 and TRBJ1-1, with 9 bases fitting TRBD1. J was trimmed by 1 base and V by 4 bases; bases with no gene match: 8. The CDR3 contains 16 residues. Germline CDR1 is SGHNT and CDR2 is YYREEE (reference sequence). The CDR3 DNA follows: TGTGCCAGCAGCAGGGACAGGGATGTACAGAACACTGAAGCTTTCTTT. Its translation: CASSRDRDVQNTEAFF.

The J gene is TRBJ2-1, the V gene TRBV7-9; 13 bases align to TRBD2. The germline V gene encodes CDR1 SEHNR and CDR2 FQNEAQ (reference sequence). V trimming: 5 bases; J trimming: 8 bases; junction bases outside the gene matches: 12. The CDR3 has 17 amino acids. The CDR3 DNA is TGTGCCAGCAGCCCCCTCCCAGGACTAGCGGGGGATTATGAGCAGTTCTTC. Translation: CASSPLPGLAGDYEQFF.

V and J are TRBV6-1 and TRBJ2-2; TRBD1 agrees at 9 bases. The CDR3 loop spans 15 amino acids. From germline, CDR1 is MNHNS and CDR2 SASEGT. V was clipped by 8 bases and J by 3 bases; unmatched bases: 7. The CDR3 here is CASDSRQGDTGELFF. The CDR3 nucleotides are TGTGCCAGCGACAGCAGACAGGGGGACACCGGGGAGCTGTTTTTT.

V usage is TRBV5-6 and J usage is TRBJ2-3, with D perhaps TRBD2 (6 bases). Germline V gives CDR1 SGHDT, CDR2 YYEEEE. Trimming removed 0 bases at V and 0 bases at J, with 11 bases between. The CDR3 covers 16 residues. The CDR3 DNA reads as TGTGCCAGCAGCTTGGGAGGCGGGGCTAGCACAGATACGCAGTATTTT. Translated, it gives CASSLGGGASTDTQYF.